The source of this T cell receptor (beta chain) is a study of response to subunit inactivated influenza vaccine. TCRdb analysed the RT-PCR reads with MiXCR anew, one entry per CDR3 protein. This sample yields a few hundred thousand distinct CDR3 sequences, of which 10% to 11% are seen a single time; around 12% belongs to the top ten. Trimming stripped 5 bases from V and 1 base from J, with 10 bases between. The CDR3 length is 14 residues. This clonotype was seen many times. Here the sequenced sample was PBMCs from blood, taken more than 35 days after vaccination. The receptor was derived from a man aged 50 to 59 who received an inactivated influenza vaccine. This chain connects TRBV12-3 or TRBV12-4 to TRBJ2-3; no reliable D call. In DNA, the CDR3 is TGTGCCAGCAGTCCCTATATACGCACAGATACGCAGTATTTT. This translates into CASSPYIRTDTQYF.